A selection of T cell receptor beta chains follows, all from one sample in a study of vaccination and CD4 T cells after COVID-19. Their antigens remain unidentified. TCRdb analysed the PCR reads with MiXCR anew, one entry per CDR3 protein. The sample records about 20,000 distinct CDR3 sequences, 44% being singletons. Sample: CD4+ T cells from blood, cultured in vitro, taken before SARS-CoV-2 vaccination. The receptors come from a human donor who had recovered from COVID-19. Both conserved end residues are part of each CDR3. Fields, in order: clone size, J gene, D gene, V gene, CDR3 protein, CDR3 DNA. The D gene is left open where the match is weak. For some rows the clone size is stated as once, few or many, or as a class when expanded; others skip it.

NA TRBJ2-1 NA TRBV20-1 CSASRTARNLYNEQFF TGCAGTGCTAGTCGGACAGCCCGAAACCTTTACAATGAGCAGTTCTTC
few TRBJ2-7 TRBD2 TRBV20-1 CSARSPSGGPTYEQYF TGCAGTGCTCGATCCCCTAGCGGGGGGCCGACCTACGAGCAGTACTTC
NA TRBJ1-1 TRBD1 TRBV2 CASSERDRSYGEAFF TGTGCCAGCAGTGAGAGGGACAGGAGTTACGGTGAAGCTTTCTTT
few TRBJ2-2 NA TRBV27 CASSLGGRRDTGELFF TGTGCCAGCAGTTTAGGGGGGCGTCGAGACACCGGGGAGCTGTTTTTT
NA TRBJ2-1 NA TRBV5-4 CAIPSGNYNEQFF TGTGCCATCCCGAGCGGAAACTACAATGAGCAGTTCTTC
NA TRBJ2-5 TRBD2 TRBV20-1 CSARDSVASGVGETQYF TGCAGTGCTAGAGATTCGGTAGCTAGCGGGGTGGGAGAGACCCAGTACTTC
few TRBJ1-2 NA TRBV19 CASSIDWAVYGYTF TGTGCCAGTAGTATAGATTGGGCAGTCTATGGCTACACCTTC
NA TRBJ2-5 TRBD2 TRBV11-2 CASSLNGGRSETQYF TGTGCCAGCAGCTTAAACGGCGGGAGGAGTGAGACCCAGTACTTC
NA TRBJ1-1 NA TRBV6-5 CASSYPVGGEDTEAFF TGTGCCAGCAGTTACCCCGTGGGAGGGGAGGACACTGAAGCTTTCTTT
few TRBJ2-7 TRBD2 TRBV19 CASSRVAGDSYEQYF TGTGCCAGTAGTAGAGTAGCGGGGGACTCCTACGAGCAGTACTTC
NA TRBJ1-1 TRBD1 TRBV30 CAWSGEGASEAFF TGTGCCTGGAGTGGTGAGGGGGCCTCTGAAGCTTTCTTT
few TRBJ1-6 NA TRBV20-1 CSALGSPLHF TGCAGTGCACTGGGGTCACCCCTCCACTTT
NA TRBJ1-2 NA TRBV12-3/TRBV12-4 CASGASAGYTF TGTGCCAGCGGCGCAAGTGCGGGCTACACCTTC
few TRBJ2-3 TRBD1 TRBV7-8 CASSYRGADTQYF TGTGCCAGCAGTTACAGGGGGGCAGATACGCAGTATTTT
NA TRBJ1-3 NA TRBV6-4 CASSRGEGNTIYF TGTGCCAGCAGCAGGGGAGAGGGAAACACCATATATTTT
NA TRBJ1-5 TRBD1 TRBV27 CASSLKTGTVYPESNQPQHF TGTGCCAGCAGCTTGAAGACCGGGACAGTCTATCCGGAAAGCAATCAGCCCCAGCATTTT
NA TRBJ2-1 NA TRBV20-1 CSAATLPSYNEQFF TGCAGTGCTGCAACCCTCCCCTCCTACAATGAGCAGTTCTTC
NA TRBJ1-1 TRBD1 TRBV12-3/TRBV12-4 CASTRSPGGLATEAFF TGTGCCAGCACCCGTAGTCCAGGGGGCTTGGCCACTGAAGCTTTCTTT
NA TRBJ1-2 NA TRBV6-4 CASSERHGYGYTF TGTGCCAGCAGTGAGCGCCACGGTTATGGCTACACCTTC
NA TRBJ1-2 NA TRBV24-1 CATSDYSGNGYTF TGTGCCACCAGTGATTATTCAGGGAATGGCTACACCTTC
NA TRBJ2-2 NA TRBV7-9 CASSVPPGELFF TGTGCCAGCAGCGTCCCCCCCGGGGAGCTGTTTTTT
NA TRBJ2-1 TRBD2 TRBV20-1 CSARDRGLAANEQFF TGCAGTGCTAGAGATCGGGGACTAGCGGCCAATGAGCAGTTCTTC
NA TRBJ2-7 NA TRBV11-3 CASSLLTAEQYF TGTGCCAGCAGCCTGCTGACAGCCGAGCAGTACTTC
NA TRBJ1-6 NA TRBV28 CATMETAAPLHF TGTGCCACCATGGAGACGGCGGCACCCCTCCACTTT
NA TRBJ2-2 NA TRBV5-4 CASNRAGTGELFF TGTGCCAGCAACAGGGCGGGCACCGGGGAGCTGTTTTTT
NA TRBJ1-2 TRBD1 TRBV5-6 CASSSYPGTENYGYTF TGTGCCAGCAGCAGCTACCCCGGGACAGAAAACTATGGCTACACCTTC
NA TRBJ1-1 TRBD1 TRBV2 CASRPGQATNTEAFF TGTGCCAGCAGACCCGGACAGGCGACGAACACTGAAGCTTTCTTT
NA TRBJ1-1 NA TRBV7-9 CASSLDAPGHAEAFF TGTGCCAGCAGCTTAGATGCGCCGGGACACGCTGAAGCTTTCTTT
NA TRBJ2-1 NA TRBV20-1 CSKLNPSRVNEQFF TGCAGTAAACTCAACCCTAGCCGGGTCAATGAGCAGTTCTTC
NA TRBJ2-7 TRBD2 TRBV20-1 CSARDPASGSDEQYF TGCAGTGCTAGAGATCCGGCTAGCGGGAGCGACGAGCAGTACTTC
NA TRBJ1-3 NA TRBV2 CASSEENTIYF TGTGCCAGCAGCGAAGAAAACACCATATATTTT
NA TRBJ2-3 NA TRBV20-1 CSARELDSTDTQYF TGCAGTGCTAGAGAGCTTGACAGCACAGATACGCAGTATTTT
NA TRBJ2-3 NA TRBV11-3 CASSLVGGQLAPDTQYF TGTGCCAGCAGCTTAGTAGGGGGGCAGCTCGCCCCAGATACGCAGTATTTT
few TRBJ1-5 NA TRBV6-2/TRBV6-3 CASSYSLRYQPQHF TGTGCCAGCAGTTACTCCTTAAGGTATCAGCCCCAGCATTTT
NA TRBJ1-1 NA TRBV5-5 CASSLGWEAFF TGTGCCAGCAGCCTAGGGTGGGAAGCTTTCTTT
NA TRBJ1-2 NA TRBV12-3/TRBV12-4 CASTNDRFGGYTF TGTGCCAGCACCAACGACCGCTTCGGCGGCTACACCTTC
NA TRBJ2-3 TRBD2 TRBV29-1 CSAGSGSRDTQYF TGCAGCGCGGGTAGCGGGAGTAGGGATACGCAGTATTTT
NA TRBJ1-1 NA TRBV5-1 CASSLSLGFTEAFF TGCGCCAGCAGCTTGTCATTGGGGTTCACTGAAGCTTTCTTT
few TRBJ1-2 NA TRBV20-1 CSARAPQGYGYTF TGCAGTGCTAGAGCCCCGCAAGGCTATGGCTACACCTTC
NA TRBJ2-1 TRBD2 TRBV7-2 CASSLDIPSGRRAEQFF TGTGCCAGCAGCTTAGATATCCCTAGCGGGAGAAGGGCTGAGCAGTTCTTC
NA TRBJ1-1 TRBD1 TRBV27 CASSQRTGGLAEAFF TGTGCCAGCAGTCAACGGACAGGGGGCCTAGCTGAAGCTTTCTTT
NA TRBJ1-2 TRBD1 TRBV20-1 CSALREQGAGYTF TGCAGTGCCCTAAGGGAACAGGGGGCTGGCTACACCTTC
few TRBJ1-6 NA TRBV7-9 CASSLRDSISPLHF TGTGCCAGCAGCTTGCGGGATTCAATTTCACCCCTCCACTTT
NA TRBJ2-3 TRBD2 TRBV9 CASSVLASGRAPDTQYF TGTGCCAGCAGCGTTTTGGCTAGCGGGAGGGCCCCAGATACGCAGTATTTT
NA TRBJ1-6 NA TRBV15 CATSRIGIRAGGLGNSPLHF TGTGCCACCAGCAGAATCGGGATCAGGGCAGGTGGATTGGGGAATTCACCCCTCCACTTT